This TCR beta chain was documented in a study of intratumoral heterogeneity in liver cancer. About the study as a whole: In the full cohort of some 14 patients, the median age was roughly 65 years and the majority of patients were male. The overall cohort comprised 65 to 75 multiregional samples from 14 HCC patients, with 50 to 55 tumoral and approximately 20 adjacent nontumoral regions. The study combined RNA-seq, DNA sequencing, TCR-seq and SNP array data from multiple regions of hepatocellular carcinoma specimens to study intratumor heterogeneity.

CDR1 and CDR2 were assigned from the germline V gene as SGHRS and YFSETQ. Inclusive of the bounding cysteine and phenylalanine, the CDR3 is 15 residues long. Just the 45-base CDR3 DNA is kept, in frame starting at base 1. Clipping removes 4 bases from V and 4 bases from J, with 10 as the unmatched junction base count. About this clone: What antigen it recognizes has not been identified. No much larger clonotype is one base removed from it; base qualities were not supplied.

The immunoSEQ assay was used to sequence TCR beta chain CDR3 regions from genomic DNA. Primers annealing to V and J segments amplified rearranged VDJ segments. The original pipeline was this. Clonality and richness metrics were computed with the ImmunoSeq Analyzer software. To find clones with differing abundance between regions, Fisher's exact test was applied together with a beta-binomial method for extra stringency. The table comes from immuneACCESS by way of TCRdb, which keeps in-frame sequences with V and J called. Part of the clones is missing from these tables; in studies checked, under half for an unresolved V gene and the rest for unknown reasons. The DNA gave D and trimming, while V, J and clone size come from that table. This sample holds approximately 6,600 clones; about three fifths were observed only once. The ten largest clones represent 11% to 15% of the sample. What the work shows at the level of the full study, not this receptor alone: Overall T cell clonality did not differ significantly between tumor regions within either sequenced patient. According to the report, TCR sequencing confirmed the RNA-seq-based estimates of regional differences in tumor-infiltrating lymphocyte burden. The authors acknowledged a relatively low patient number and under-sampled tumor-infiltrating lymphocyte representation as limitations. In each sequenced patient, tumor region a showed significantly more unique T-cell clonal expansions than tumor region b.

Samples labelled H came from distinct, geographically separated regions of the hepatocellular carcinoma nodule. Every patient had early-stage hepatocellular carcinoma and received no therapy prior to surgical resection. Sampled areas lacked macroscopic evidence of necrosis or hemorrhage. TCR sequencing (ImmunoSeq) was performed on multiple regions from a couple of patients. Frozen resection tissue samples were collected at least 1 cm apart from each other. Genomic DNA was extracted from bulk tissue using the DNeasy blood and tissue kit. The sequencing used tumor tissue, collected before any cancer treatment. The sequence derives from a man between 70 and 80 years old with hepatocellular carcinoma. Recombination connected TRBV5-1 to TRBJ1-2, with TRBD1 matching 7 junction bases. The DNA sequence reads TGCGCCAGCAGCGGGCCCGGCACAGGGGTCTATGGCTACACCTTC. This gives the protein CASSGPGTGVYGYTF.